The T cell receptor (beta chain) described here comes from a study of beta chain features in type 1 diabetes. CD45RO/CCR7/CD25/CD127/CD95/CD27 staining was used to isolate CD4+ naive, central memory, regulatory and stem cell-like memory cells by sorting. The isolated RNA, all of it, was reverse transcribed, so expressed TCRB transcripts were what got sequenced. Assay: immunoSEQ multiplex PCR; the TCRdb copy retains only in-frame clones and omits some. Of a few hundred thousand clones listed, 9.6% are singletons. Germline CDR1 reads SGHTA; CDR2 reads FQGNSA. V lost 5 bases and J lost 3; bases outside the gene matches: 5. There are 14 residues in the CDR3. This clone was seen repeatedly, ten times or more.

The sequenced material came from naive CD4+ T cells from blood. The chain is built from TRBV7-2 and TRBJ2-7; 9 bases line up with TRBD1. The receptor comes from a woman between 18 and 29 years old in good health. This chain's CDR3 is CASSPGTGIYEQYF. In DNA, the CDR3 is TGTGCCAGCAGCCCAGGGACAGGGATCTACGAGCAGTACTTC.